The 6 T cell receptor beta chains reported below all come from one sample, sequenced in a study of long-term antiretroviral therapy in people with HIV. At survey level, the immunoSEQ assay was run in its v3.0 version. Measured with immunoSEQ multiplex PCR; TCRdb has only the in-frame clones, and not every one. The sample lists 22,000 or so clones; around three quarters were seen once. The sequencing used unsorted PBMCs, collected 2.9 years after starting antiretroviral therapy. Receptors were obtained from a woman between 25 and 40 years old with HIV.

V gene TRBV30 combines with J gene TRBJ1-1; no reliable D call. The CDR3 has 12 residues. CDR1 GTSNPN and CDR2 SVGIG come from the germline V gene (reference sequence). V lost 3 bases, J lost 4 bases, and 9 bases lay in between. The CDR3 sequence: CAWRDIRTEAFF. CDR3 DNA: TGTGCCTGGAGAGACATCCGCACTGAAGCTTTCTTT. Using reference TRBV30 and TRBJ1-1 for the parts outside the CDR3, the full variable domain is SQTIHQWPATLVQPVGSPLSLECTVEGTSNPNLYWYRQAAGRGLQLLFYSVGIGQISSEVPQNLSASRPQDRQFILSSKKLLLSDSGFYLCAWRDIRTEAFFGQGTRLTVV.

The genes are TRBV11-3 and TRBJ2-2; 8 nucleotides match TRBD1. V lost 4 bases and J lost 6; bases outside the gene matches: 10. The CDR3 covers 16 residues. Looked up from germline, CDR1 is SGHNT and CDR2 is YENEEA. CDR3 sequence reads: CASSSFGAGGPGELFF. The CDR3 region has the DNA TGTGCCAGCAGCTCTTTTGGGGCAGGGGGCCCCGGGGAGCTGTTTTTT.

The chain has TRBV30 and TRBJ1-1; maybe TRBD1 (6 bases). The germline V gene has CDR1 GTSNPN and CDR2 SVGIG (reference sequence). V was clipped by 3 bases and J by 2 bases, with 10 bases between them. The CDR3 is made up of 13 amino acids. This CDR3 reads CAWRRGQNTEAFF. The CDR3 bases are TGTGCCTGGAGGCGGGGGCAAAACACTGAAGCTTTCTTT.

V and J are TRBV11-2 and TRBJ2-5, with TRBD2 matching over 8 bases. This CDR3 is built from 16 residues. Losses at the gene ends were 1 base for V and 2 bases for J; bases not matched to a gene: 6. Germline V gives CDR1 SGHAT, CDR2 FQNNGV. The CDR3 bases are TGTGCCAGCAGCTTAGGTACACCGGGGGGGCAAGAGACCCAGTACTTC. Its protein is CASSLGTPGGQETQYF.

The genes are TRBV19 and TRBJ2-1; 8 bases are shared with TRBD1. V shed 1 base, J shed 6 bases, and the junction held 8 bases outside the gene matches. Germline V CDR1 and CDR2: LNHDA, SQIVND (reference sequence). This CDR3 has 16 amino acids. Here the CDR3 reads CASSIVAGGWGNEQFF. CDR3 in DNA: TGTGCCAGTAGTATAGTCGCAGGGGGCTGGGGCAATGAGCAGTTCTTC.

Worth noting for this clone: The junction does not match germline at one end; this may be a read error. V is TRBV27 and J is TRBJ2-5, with no clear D. CDR3 length equals 14 residues. In germline, CDR1 is MNHEY, CDR2 SMNVEV (reference sequence). Written as DNA, the CDR3 is TGTGCCAGCAGGGAAAACAGATACCACGAGACCCAGTACTTC. The encoded protein is CASRENRYHETQYF.